This TCR beta chain was captured by sequencing in a study of T cells in Graves' hyperthyroidism and ophthalmopathy. Across the study: Peripheral blood collection took place at initial diagnosis, before any treatment.

At least ten counts were recorded for this clonotype. Its antigen is still unknown. This CDR3 contains 15 residues. Between the trimmed V and J ends, which lost 3 bases and 2 bases, there was a span of 14 bases. Ophthalmopathy cases met thresholds of Clinical Activity Score at least 3, NOSPECS grade at least 4 and duration under 3 months. Each 10 ml fresh peripheral blood draw supplied the PBMCs. Regions amplified from RNA transcripts were the TCR beta CDR3 regions. The TCR CDR3 first-round RT-PCR relied on the HTBI primer set. MiXCR was run by TCRdb on the multiplex PCR reads, yielding one entry per CDR3 protein. The repertoire has approximately 690,000 distinct CDR3 sequences, less than 25% of them found once; the top ten carry more than 30%. Study-wide findings and caveats: Blood shared most expanded thyroid clonotypes above 0.001.

Input material: blood. This TCR came from a man aged 25-40 years with Graves' ophthalmopathy. J is TRBJ2-7 and V is TRBV12-3 or TRBV12-4; D ambiguous. The CDR3 is CASSFEAARPYEQYF. CDR3 DNA sequence: TGTGCCAGCAGTTTCGAAGCAGCCAGGCCCTACGAGCAGTACTTC.